This TCR beta chain was captured in a study of identifying expanded T cells in peripheral blood. Regarding the study as a whole: Around 1.2 clones differed between technical replicates, versus roughly 17 and 20 over time. Variance in clone template counts between approximately 2-week samples significantly increased with total template count across all healthy donors.

The trim removed 7 bases at V and 2 bases at J, leaving 5 bases unmatched. The CDR3 totals 14 residues. Germline V lookup: CDR1 SNHLY, CDR2 FYNNEI. During the collection period, no donor immune events like infections were recorded. A word on this clone: No antigen is known for it.

The data were produced by immunoSEQ multiplex PCR, yet TCRdb's version contains in-frame clones alone and is incomplete. The sample holds about 82,000 clones; 70% to 90% are singletons and the top ten take less than 9.5%. The chain links TRBV2 to TRBJ1-5, with 7 positions matching TRBD1. The TCR originated in a person aged 18 to 69 in good health. The specimen sequenced was blood. The CDR3 region is CASKTGYGNQPQHF. The CDR3 DNA reads TGTGCCAGCAAGACAGGGTACGGCAATCAGCCCCAGCATTTT.